This is a list of T cell receptor beta chains from one sample in a study of Tregs in tolerant kidney transplant recipients. Here immunoSEQ multiplex PCR was the method, and the copy in TCRdb shows in-frame clones only, minus some. The top ten clones hold roughly 1.7% of a sample with 90,000 or so clones, 80% to 95% of them seen once. The sequences come from CD4+ T cells from blood (PBMCs), collected 12 months after the transplant. These receptors were collected from a human patient who received a combined kidney and bone marrow transplant. Part of the T cell pool may stem from the graft donor. Each CDR3 is given with its conserved first and last residue. The D gene is left open where the match is weak. Only some rows state a clone size, as once, few, many or a class for expanded clones.

d_gene | j_gene | v_gene | abundance | CDR3nt | CDR3aa
TRBD1 | TRBJ2-1 | TRBV18 | NA | TGTGCCAGCATGGGACAGGGACAGGGATATGAGCAGTTCTTC | CASMGQGQGYEQFF
NA | TRBJ2-2 | TRBV7-9 | few | TGTGCCAGCAGCCTCGAGAGTCAGGGGAGGGCCTATACCGGGGAGCTGTTTTTT | CASSLESQGRAYTGELFF
NA | TRBJ2-7 | TRBV7-6 | once | TGTGCCAGCAGTCATCAACAGGGATACGAGCAGTACTTC | CASSHQQGYEQYF
TRBD1 | TRBJ2-3 | TRBV5-8 | NA | TGTGCCAGCAGCTTGTGGACAGGGGTTTCTAGCACAGATACGCAGTATTTT | CASSLWTGVSSTDTQYF
NA | TRBJ2-5 | TRBV19 | NA | TGTGCCAGTAGTATAGGGGGCAGCTCGTACCAAGAGACCCAGTACTTC | CASSIGGSSYQETQYF
TRBD1 | TRBJ1-5 | TRBV29-1 | NA | TGCAGCGTTTTGGCAGGGGGCAGTCAGCCCCAGCATTTT | CSVLAGGSQPQHF
TRBD1 | TRBJ1-6 | TRBV27 | NA | TGTGCCAGCAGTTTATTCGGGACAGGGGCACTGAATTCACCCCTCCACTTT | CASSLFGTGALNSPLHF
TRBD2 | TRBJ2-3 | TRBV10-3 | NA | TGTGCCATCGGATGGGGGAGGGTGAATACGCAGTATTTT | CAIGWGRVNTQYF
TRBD1 | TRBJ2-2 | TRBV5-5 | NA | TGTGCCAGCAGGTCGGGACAGGGGGTCACCGGGGAGTTGTTTTTT | CASRSGQGVTGELFF
NA | TRBJ2-3 | TRBV29-1 | NA | TGCAGCGCCGGACTTGGCAGTGATACGCAGTATTTT | CSAGLGSDTQYF
NA | TRBJ1-3 | TRBV4-3 | few | TGCGCCAGCAGCGCGACGGGTCCGAGTGACACCATATATTTT | CASSATGPSDTIYF
TRBD2 | TRBJ2-4 | TRBV9 | NA | TGTGCCAGCAGCGTAGGGGTTAGCGGGGACCTAGCCAAAAACATTCAGTACTTC | CASSVGVSGDLAKNIQYF
NA | TRBJ1-1 | TRBV15 | NA | TGTGCCACCAGCAGGGGAGGGAAGGGGACGAACACTGAAGCTTTCTTT | CATSRGGKGTNTEAFF
TRBD1 | TRBJ2-5 | TRBV5-1 | NA | TGCGCCAGCAGCTTGGGGGGACAGGGGGCGCCGGAGACCCAGTACTTC | CASSLGGQGAPETQYF
TRBD1 | TRBJ2-7 | TRBV4-3 | NA | TGCGCCAGCAGCCAGCGGACAGGTCTTTCCTACGAGCAGTACTTC | CASSQRTGLSYEQYF
NA | TRBJ1-4 | TRBV19 | NA | TGTGCCAGTAGTCGGGCACAAGGGGGGGATGAAAAACTGTTTTTT | CASSRAQGGDEKLFF
TRBD2 | TRBJ2-3 | TRBV7-3 | NA | TGTGCCAGCAGCTCCGGGACTACCGCAGATACGCAGTATTTT | CASSSGTTADTQYF
NA | TRBJ2-3 | TRBV5-4 | NA | TGTGCCAGCAGCTTGGGGGCAGGGCCCCCCACAGATACGCAGTATTTT | CASSLGAGPPTDTQYF
NA | TRBJ2-7 | TRBV2 | NA | TGTGCCAGCAGAAGTACAGGATCCTCCTACGAGCAGTACTTC | CASRSTGSSYEQYF
TRBD1 | TRBJ2-1 | TRBV19 | once | TGTGCCAGTAAAATAGGGACAGGGGACCTTGCTGAGCAGTTCTTC | CASKIGTGDLAEQFF
TRBD1 | TRBJ2-7 | TRBV5-1 | NA | TGCGCCAGCAAGTCGACAGGGGGCATGATCTCCGAGCAGTACTTC | CASKSTGGMISEQYF
NA | TRBJ2-7 | TRBV5-4 | NA | TGTGCCAGCAGCCCCCGAGGGGGGAGGGACCACTACGAGCAGTACTTC | CASSPRGGRDHYEQYF
NA | TRBJ2-4 | TRBV6-1 | NA | TGTGCCAGCAGTGAAATGGAGAGTAGTAACATTCAGTACTTC | CASSEMESSNIQYF
NA | TRBJ2-7 | TRBV10-3 | NA | TGTGCCATCAGTGCCAGCTACGAGCAGTACTTC | CAISASYEQYF
TRBD1 | TRBJ2-5 | TRBV4-2 | NA | TGTGCCAGCAGCTCGCCGGGACAGGGTCGTGGGCAGTACTTC | CASSSPGQGRGQYF
NA | TRBJ2-7 | TRBV11-2 | NA | TGTGCCAGCAGCTTCCGATGGGGCATTGGGTACGAGCAGTACTTC | CASSFRWGIGYEQYF
TRBD1 | TRBJ1-4 | TRBV4-1 | few | TGCGCCAGCAGCCAGAAGACAGGGGTAAATGAAAAACTGTTTTTT | CASSQKTGVNEKLFF
NA | TRBJ2-3 | TRBV29-1 | NA | TGCAGCGCGATCGGGACAAACACAGATACGCAGTATTTT | CSAIGTNTDTQYF
NA | TRBJ1-4 | TRBV4-3 | few | TGCGCCAGCAGCCAAAAGAGATCAACTAATGAAAAACTGTTTTTT | CASSQKRSTNEKLFF
TRBD2 | TRBJ2-7 | TRBV5-1 | NA | TGCGCCAGCAGCTTGGTTAGCGGGAGCCATGAGCAGTACTTC | CASSLVSGSHEQYF
TRBD1 | TRBJ2-3 | TRBV27 | once | TGTGCCAGCAGACGGACAGGAATAATGGATACGCAGTATTTT | CASRRTGIMDTQYF
TRBD1 | TRBJ1-1 | TRBV29-1 | NA | TGCAGCGTGGTGGACAGGGGACGGAGGACTGAAGCTTTCTTT | CSVVDRGRRTEAFF
NA | TRBJ1-1 | TRBV7-6 | NA | TGTGCCAGCAGCGCATACGGGGGACGGGACACTGAAGCTTTCTTT | CASSAYGGRDTEAFF
NA | TRBJ1-4 | TRBV4-3 | NA | TGCGCCAGCAGCCAAGATGGGGGCTTCCATGAAAAACTGTTTTTT | CASSQDGGFHEKLFF
TRBD1 | TRBJ1-6 | TRBV5-1 | NA | TGCGCCAGCAGCTTGATCCCCACAGGGGATTATAATTCACCCCTCCACTTT | CASSLIPTGDYNSPLHF
TRBD1 | TRBJ1-1 | TRBV4-3 | NA | TGCGCCAGCAGCCAAGATTCCAGGGGGCCCTTGAACACTGAAGCTTTCTTT | CASSQDSRGPLNTEAFF
NA | TRBJ2-7 | TRBV18 | NA | TGTGCCAGCTCACCCGCGGGGACCTACGAGCAGTACTTC | CASSPAGTYEQYF